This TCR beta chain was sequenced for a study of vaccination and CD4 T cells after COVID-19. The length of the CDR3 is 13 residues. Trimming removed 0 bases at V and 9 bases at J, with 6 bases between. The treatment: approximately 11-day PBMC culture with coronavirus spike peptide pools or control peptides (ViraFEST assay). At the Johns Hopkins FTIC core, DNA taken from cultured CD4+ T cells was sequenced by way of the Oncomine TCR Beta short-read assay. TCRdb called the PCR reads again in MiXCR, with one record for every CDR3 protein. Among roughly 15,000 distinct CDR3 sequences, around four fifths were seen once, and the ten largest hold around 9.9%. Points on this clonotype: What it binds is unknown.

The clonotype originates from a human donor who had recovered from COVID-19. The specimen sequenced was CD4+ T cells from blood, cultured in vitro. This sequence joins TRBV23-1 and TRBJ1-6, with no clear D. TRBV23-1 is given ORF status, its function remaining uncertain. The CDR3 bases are TGCGCCAGCAGTCAATCCGAGTTTTCACCCCTCCACTTT. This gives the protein CASSQSEFSPLHF.